Only a few counts were recorded for the clone carrying this T cell receptor (beta chain). The record originates from a study of shared clonotypes between healthy human individuals. Unsorted samples relied on about 100 million PBMCs, which served as the source of genomic DNA. Germline CDR1 and CDR2: KGHSH and LQKENI. With 5 bases clipped from V and 4 bases from J, the junction kept 4 bases outside the gene matches. The CDR3 is made up of 14 amino acids. Each subset's genomic DNA was split evenly across several immunoSEQ plates. Spread over ten immunoSEQ deep assay plates, unsorted PBMC DNA underwent sequencing. In the source study's methods: Filtering differed because ImmunoSEQ produced junction-only sequences that carried no quality scores. The assay was immunoSEQ multiplex PCR, and TCRdb's table has in-frame clones only and misses some. V, J and clone size were drawn from that table, and D and trimming were deduced from the DNA. The data show 450,000 to 500,000 clones, with about 72% seen just once and approximately 12% held by the top ten.

The sample consisted of PBMCs. This clonotype was sampled from a woman aged 40 to 50 in good health. Some clones in this sample may be carry-over from other donors' samples. This chain uses TRBV18 with TRBJ2-3, with TRBD2 identical over 9 bases. CDR3 nucleotides: TGTGCCAGCTCAACGACTAGCGGTTCAGATACGCAGTATTTT. Amino acid sequence: CASSTTSGSDTQYF.